A selection of T cell receptor beta chains follows, all from one sample in a study of CD8 T cells in Susac syndrome. TCRdb re-called the immunoSEQ multiplex PCR reads with MiXCR, one entry per CDR3 protein. There are 150,000 to 200,000 distinct CDR3 sequences in the sample; approximately 95% occur only once, and around 0.15% lies in the top ten. The material sequenced was CD8+ T cells from PBMCs. The source of these receptors is a human donor with Susac syndrome. CDR3s include the opening cysteine and the closing phenylalanine or tryptophan. The D gene is left open where the match is weak. The size of a clone is reported for some rows only, either as once, few or many, or as a class for expanded clones.

clone_size,j_call,d_call,v_call,cdr3_nt,cdr3_aa
-,TRBJ1-1,-,TRBV25-1,TGTGCCACAAGGTGGGGACACGACACTGAAGCTTTCTTT,CATRWGHDTEAFF
once,TRBJ2-6,TRBD1,TRBV6-1,TGTGCCAGCCGGGACAGGCTGTATATGTACTCTGGGGCCAACGTCCTGACTTTC,CASRDRLYMYSGANVLTF
-,TRBJ2-3,-,TRBV19,TGTGCCAGTAGTAATGGGGTACCAGATACGCAGTATTTT,CASSNGVPDTQYF
-,TRBJ1-1,-,TRBV4-2,TGTGCCAGCAGCCTCGGGGTCGGAGGCACTGAAGCTTTCTTT,CASSLGVGGTEAFF
-,TRBJ1-6,-,TRBV7-3,TGTGCCAGCAGCTTATCCGTCCCCTCCTATAATTCACCCCTCCACTTT,CASSLSVPSYNSPLHF
-,TRBJ2-1,TRBD1,TRBV29-1,TGCAGCGTTCCGGGACAGACCTACAATGAGCAGTTCTTC,CSVPGQTYNEQFF
-,TRBJ2-4,-,TRBV19,TGTGCCAGTAGTATCGGGAATCCAAAAAACATTCAGTACTTC,CASSIGNPKNIQYF
-,TRBJ1-2,-,TRBV7-8,TGTGCCAGCAGCTTAGCGGAGGCGGACTATGGCTACACCTTC,CASSLAEADYGYTF
-,TRBJ2-1,-,TRBV7-8,TGTGCCAGCAGCTCCTATGACAATGAGCAGTTCTTC,CASSSYDNEQFF
-,TRBJ2-3,-,TRBV11-1,TGTGCCAGCAGCTTAAGGTTATTACGGGATACGCAGTATTTT,CASSLRLLRDTQYF
-,TRBJ1-3,-,TRBV7-9,TGTGCCAGCAGCTTACATGGGGGTGCTGGAAACACCATATATTTT,CASSLHGGAGNTIYF
-,TRBJ2-1,TRBD2,TRBV5-1,TGCGCCAGCAGCCCCGCCATAGCGGGGGGGCCTAACAATGAGCAGTTCTTC,CASSPAIAGGPNNEQFF
-,TRBJ1-1,-,TRBV6-2/TRBV6-3,TGTGCCAGCAGTTACATAGGGGTCACTGAAGCTTTCTTT,CASSYIGVTEAFF
-,TRBJ1-2,-,TRBV4-2,TGTGCCAGCAGCCAAGACCGACCCGGGACTGATTATGGCTACACCTTC,CASSQDRPGTDYGYTF
once,TRBJ2-3,TRBD2,TRBV7-6,TGTGCCAGCAGCTTCATCACTAGCGGGAGGTTAGATACGCAGTATTTT,CASSFITSGRLDTQYF
-,TRBJ1-2,-,TRBV29-1,TGCAGCGTTGTAGAGACAGGCTACATCTATGGCTACACCTTC,CSVVETGYIYGYTF
-,TRBJ2-1,-,TRBV9,TGTGCCAGCAGCGTAGAGGCGGGAACCTACAATGAGCAGTTCTTC,CASSVEAGTYNEQFF
-,TRBJ1-2,TRBD1,TRBV19,TGTGCCAGTACCGGGGACAGCTATGGCTACACCTTC,CASTGDSYGYTF
-,TRBJ2-2,TRBD1,TRBV24-1,TGTGCCACAGGGGACAGTAACACCGGGGAGCTGTTTTTT,CATGDSNTGELFF
-,TRBJ2-7,TRBD2,TRBV5-1,TGCGCCAGCGCCAGACTAGCGACCTCCTACGAGCAGTACTTC,CASARLATSYEQYF
once,TRBJ2-3,TRBD1,TRBV9,TGTGCCAGCAGCGTCGGTTTGTTTCCGGGACAGTCGCTCTCTCGTGGGGATACGCAGTATTTT,CASSVGLFPGQSLSRGDTQYF
once,TRBJ2-7,-,TRBV11-2,TGTGCCAGCAGCCCTTCTAATCAGCGCCCCTACGAGCAGTACTTC,CASSPSNQRPYEQYF
once,TRBJ1-1,TRBD1,TRBV30,TGTGCCTGGACGAACTCAGGACAGGCCTCCTTTGAAGCTTTCTTT,CAWTNSGQASFEAFF
-,TRBJ2-7,-,TRBV30,TGTGCCTGGAGTGTAATTTCGCAGGCCTACGAGCAGTACTTC,CAWSVISQAYEQYF
-,TRBJ2-1,-,TRBV9,TGTGCCAGCGGACCTTTAAATGAGCAGTTCTTC,CASGPLNEQFF
-,TRBJ2-1,-,TRBV3-1,TGTGCCAGCAGCCAAGATATAGGCAGGGAAAGTTTCTATGAGCAGTTCTTC,CASSQDIGRESFYEQFF
-,TRBJ2-2,-,TRBV30,TGTGCCTGGAGTGGAACAGGGATCACCGGGGAGCTGTTTTTT,CAWSGTGITGELFF
-,TRBJ2-7,TRBD2,TRBV20-1,TGCAGTGCTAGAGATCTAAGGGACTACGCCTTAGTCGGGCAGTACTTC,CSARDLRDYALVGQYF
-,TRBJ2-7,TRBD2,TRBV20-1,TGCAGTGCTGTCCCTAGCGGAACCTACGAGCAGTACTTC,CSAVPSGTYEQYF
-,TRBJ2-7,-,TRBV2,TGTGCCAGCAGGCCCCACGGGGGCCCCTACGAGCAGTACTTC,CASRPHGGPYEQYF
-,TRBJ2-6,-,TRBV28,TGTGCCAGCAGAAGGGGCGCTGGGGCCAACGTCCTGACTTTC,CASRRGAGANVLTF
-,TRBJ2-7,-,TRBV20-1,TGCAGTGCTAGAGACGTCAGGGTTTCGGGGTACGAGCAGTACTTC,CSARDVRVSGYEQYF
-,TRBJ2-1,TRBD1,TRBV6-1,TGTGCCAGCAGTGAAGTAGGGACAGCCTACAATGAGCAGTTCTTC,CASSEVGTAYNEQFF
-,TRBJ1-2,TRBD1,TRBV3-1,TGTGCCAGCAGCCAAGGGACAGGACGTAACTATGGCTACACCTTC,CASSQGTGRNYGYTF
-,TRBJ2-5,-,TRBV11-2,TGTGCCAGCAGCCCCTTGAGAGGCCTTGAGACCCAGTACTTC,CASSPLRGLETQYF
-,TRBJ1-2,-,TRBV7-9,TGTGCCAGCAGCCCGCGGGACTCGGAGTATAATGGCTACACCTTC,CASSPRDSEYNGYTF
once,TRBJ2-1,TRBD2,TRBV15,TGTGCCACCAGCAGAGACGGGACTAGCGGGGGGCTACAGTTCTTC,CATSRDGTSGGLQFF
-,TRBJ2-1,TRBD2,TRBV12-3/TRBV12-4,TGTGCCAGCAGCAGATCTAGCGGCCCCAATGAGCAGTTCTTC,CASSRSSGPNEQFF
-,TRBJ1-2,-,TRBV2,TGTGCCAGCAGTGAAACTGGACAGAACCTCTATGGCTACACCTTC,CASSETGQNLYGYTF
once,TRBJ1-5,-,TRBV28,TGTGCCAGCAGCCTCATGAGACTGATCAATCAGCCCCAGCATTTT,CASSLMRLINQPQHF